The 26 T cell receptor beta chains reported below all come from one sample, sequenced in a study of OX40 agonist ivuxolimab in advanced cancers. The assay was immunoSEQ multiplex PCR, and TCRdb's table has in-frame clones only and misses some. The repertoire holds approximately 20,000 clones, with roughly 77% as singletons. The sample in question was CD4+ or CD8+ T cells sorted from blood, obtained in a trial of the OX40 agonist ivuxolimab. The receptors derive from an adult with an advanced solid tumor such as melanoma, head and neck, liver or kidney cancer.

This clone was detected a few times. V usage is TRBV7-2 and J usage is TRBJ2-7; 7 bases are a match to TRBD2. Germline trimming cut 6 bases from V and 2 bases from J; bases unmatched to any gene: 10. CDR3 size: 15 residues. The germline V gene has CDR1 SGHTA and CDR2 FQGNSA. CDR3 sequence (DNA): TGTGCCAGCAGTCCGAGCTGGGGGGGACCCTACGAGCAGTACTTC. As protein: CASSPSWGGPYEQYF.

The chain joins TRBV5-1 to TRBJ1-2, with D possibly TRBD1 on 6 matching bases. This CDR3 has 14 residues. The V and J ends lost 0 bases and 5 bases respectively, with 11 bases between them. In germline, CDR1 is SGHRS, CDR2 YFSETQ. This CDR3 is CASSLEAGTYGYTF. In DNA form, the CDR3 reads TGCGCCAGCAGCTTGGAGGCAGGGACATATGGCTACACCTTC.

The CDR3 region is CASSSGFSGANVLTF. Written as DNA, the CDR3 is TGTGCCAGCAGCTCGGGGTTCTCTGGGGCCAACGTCCTGACTTTC. The chain has TRBV6-5 and TRBJ2-6; possible D gene TRBD2, 5 bases. From germline, CDR1 is MNHEY and CDR2 SVGAGI. The CDR3 runs to 15 residues. V dropped 6 bases and J dropped 0 bases, with 9 bases sitting between them.

The chain couples TRBV2 to TRBJ1-6; D ambiguous. Germline V gene sequence: CDR1 SNHLY, CDR2 FYNNEI. CDR3 size: 17 residues. V was cut by 3 bases and J by 1 base, with 13 bases left in between. The CDR3 is CASSDQGLGSYNSPLHF. The CDR3 coding sequence is TGTGCCAGCAGTGACCAAGGCCTCGGGTCCTATAATTCACCCCTCCACTTT.

The chain is built from TRBV7-8 and TRBJ1-2; no clear D. CDR3 length equals 14 residues. V lost 5 bases, J lost 4 bases, and 14 bases lay in between. Per germline, CDR1 SGHVS and CDR2 FQNEAQ. CDR3 residues: CASSIGTTGYGYTF. In DNA, the CDR3 is TGTGCCAGCAGCATAGGAACCACCGGCTATGGCTACACCTTC.

CDR3 sequence (DNA): TGTGCCAGCAGTCCTCCCGGTTATACGCAGTATTTT. Translating it yields CASSPPGYTQYF. J is TRBJ2-3 and V is TRBV7-6; D unclear. The V gene lost 6 bases and the J gene lost 7 bases, with 11 bases spanning the gap. The CDR3 length is 12 residues. Germline-derived CDR1 and CDR2 are SGHVS and FNYEAQ.

The V gene is TRBV7-9, the J gene TRBJ1-6; D remains ambiguous. Trimming removed 2 bases from V and 6 bases from J, with 8 bases in between. CDR1 is SEHNR and CDR2 is FQNEAQ in the germline V gene (reference sequence). The CDR3 extends over 14 amino acids. CDR3 residues: CASSLRQTNSPLHF. The CDR3, as DNA: TGTGCCAGCAGCTTAAGGCAGACTAATTCACCCCTCCACTTT. Filled out from reference TRBV7-9 and TRBJ1-6, the complete variable domain reads DTGVSQNPRHKITKRGQNVTFRCDPISEHNRLYWYRQTLGQGPEFLTYFQNEAQLEKSRLLSDRFSAERPKGSFSTLEIQRTEQGDSAMYLCASSLRQTNSPLHFGNGTRLTVT.

The chain recombines TRBV5-4 with TRBJ2-2, with D perhaps TRBD1 or TRBD2 (5 bases each). This CDR3 region has 15 residues. The V end was cut by 4 bases, the J end by 2 bases, with 12 bases between. CDR1 SGHNT and CDR2 YYREEE come from the germline V gene (reference sequence). The chain's CDR3 is CASSPARDNTGELFF. CDR3 DNA: TGTGCCAGCAGCCCAGCTCGGGACAACACCGGGGAGCTGTTTTTT.

This clone is a singleton in its sample. The DNA of the CDR3 is TGTGCCAGCAAAGGGCCAGGGGACGCTTTCTTT. Encoded protein: CASKGPGDAFF. This chain uses TRBV6-1 with TRBJ1-1, with TRBD1 as a possible D gene (6 bases). CDR1 and CDR2 from the germline V gene are MNHNS and SASEGT. The CDR3 has 11 residues. V was clipped by 7 bases and J by 11 bases, with 14 bases between them.

This clone came up once. The chain combines TRBV11-2 with TRBJ2-2; D is unresolved. The CDR3 extends over 16 amino acids. Germline CDR1 SGHAT, CDR2 FQNNGV. V lost 1 base and J lost 4, with 13 bases in between. The DNA of the CDR3 is TGTGCCAGCAGCTTAGGGGAAGGTGTTCTCACCGGGGAGCTGTTTTTT. Amino acids: CASSLGEGVLTGELFF.

The rearrangement links TRBV27 to TRBJ2-1; weak D call: TRBD2 (6 bases). The germline V gene encodes CDR1 MNHEY and CDR2 SMNVEV (reference sequence). Trimming stripped 6 bases from V and 0 bases from J, with 12 bases between. The length of the CDR3 is 15 residues. The chain's CDR3 is CASRLGGSSYNEQFF. The DNA for the CDR3 is TGTGCCAGCAGACTCGGAGGGAGCTCCTACAATGAGCAGTTCTTC.

The V and J genes are TRBV30 and TRBJ1-4; D is unresolved. Germline V gene lookup returns CDR1 GTSNPN and CDR2 SVGIG (reference sequence). V was shortened by 0 bases and J by 8 bases, with 7 bases between the two germline ends. The length of the CDR3 is 12 residues. CDR3 DNA: TGTGCCTGGAGTGTACTAGGCGAAAAACTGTTTTTT. Its translation: CAWSVLGEKLFF.

As DNA, the CDR3 is TGCGCCAGCAGCAGCGGACAGGGAGGCAGCGTCTATGGCTACACCTTC. Protein: CASSSGQGGSVYGYTF. V usage is TRBV5-1 and J usage is TRBJ1-2, with 8 bases lining up with TRBD1. Trimming took 4 bases from V and 4 from J; bases not matched to a gene: 12. This CDR3 is 16 amino acids long. Germline CDR1 reads SGHRS; CDR2 reads YFSETQ.

The rearrangement uses TRBV9 and TRBJ2-2, with D perhaps TRBD1 (5 bases). Germline-derived CDR1 and CDR2 are SGDLS and YYNGEE. The CDR3 runs 14 residues. V gave up 3 bases and J gave up 1 base, with 7 bases separating them. The CDR3 sequence is CASSETVNTGELFF. CDR3 DNA sequence: TGTGCCAGCAGCGAGACAGTGAACACCGGGGAGCTGTTTTTT.

Concerning this clone: The same CDR3 also results from other DNA sequences found in this sample. The chain uses TRBV9 and TRBJ2-5, with D hard to call. The germline gives CDR1 SGDLS, CDR2 YYNGEE. The CDR3 is 13 amino acids. V gave up 3 bases and J gave up 2 bases, with 8 bases separating them. As DNA, the CDR3 is TGTGCCAGCAGCGCAGCGAGGCAAGAGACCCAGTACTTC. This sequence encodes CASSAARQETQYF.

The chain recombines TRBV5-6 with TRBJ1-6; the D gene is possibly TRBD1 (6 bases). Germline assignment: CDR1 SGHDT and CDR2 YYEEEE. CDR3 length: 13 residues. The V end was cut by 3 bases, the J end by 10 bases, with 11 bases between. The CDR3 region has the DNA TGTGCCAGCAGCTCGCAGGGGAAATCACCCCTCCACTTT. Protein sequence: CASSSQGKSPLHF.

The chain recombines TRBV5-1 with TRBJ2-1; 11 bases align to TRBD2. Germline loops: CDR1 SGHRS, CDR2 YFSETQ. J lost 4 bases, V lost 5 bases, and 8 bases had no gene match. The CDR3 contains 16 residues. DNA of the CDR3: TGCGCCAGCAGACCTACACCTAGCGGGGGGTACAATGAGCAGTTCTTC. Translated, it gives CASRPTPSGGYNEQFF.

This sequence joins TRBV4-2 and TRBJ2-5; 10 positions match TRBD2. Germline values: CDR1 LGHNA, CDR2 YNFKEQ. The CDR3 consists of 16 residues. Trimming took 4 bases from V and 5 from J; bases not matched to a gene: 10. The CDR3 nucleotides are TGTGCCAGCAGCCCCCGTGGAGCGGGGGGGCCGGAGACCCAGTACTTC. It specifies CASSPRGAGGPETQYF.

This clone occurred a few times. The chain has TRBV19 and TRBJ2-7; the D is unclear. The ends were cut back, 3 bases at V and 0 bases at J, with 21 bases in the middle. The CDR3 spans 18 residues. Germline-derived CDR1 and CDR2 are LNHDA and SQIVND (reference sequence). The CDR3 region has the DNA TGTGCCAGTAGTATCGACATCTCCCGAGGCGTTAGCTCCTACGAGCAGTACTTC. It yields the protein CASSIDISRGVSSYEQYF.

The gene calls are TRBV6-1 and TRBJ2-2; D might be TRBD2 (7 bases). Germline V gene lookup returns CDR1 MNHNS and CDR2 SASEGT. The CDR3 is 15 residues long. V lost 4 bases and J 6 bases, leaving 15 bases between the germline ends. The CDR3 coding sequence is TGTGCCAGCAGTGGAGGGGGGGCGGGCTCCGGGGAGCTGTTTTTT. The encoded protein is CASSGGGAGSGELFF.

The CDR3 loop reads CASSLAGQNNSPLHF. The DNA of the CDR3 is TGTGCCAGCAGCTTAGCAGGGCAGAATAATTCACCCCTCCACTTT. The chain has TRBV7-6 and TRBJ1-6; D not certain. The V end was cut by 0 bases, the J end by 5 bases, with 8 bases between. The CDR3 consists of 15 residues. In germline, CDR1 is SGHVS, CDR2 FNYEAQ.

V is TRBV7-3 and J is TRBJ1-1; the D is unclear. The ends were cut back, 0 bases at V and 3 bases at J, with 5 bases in the middle. The CDR3 is 13 amino acids. Germline V gene data show CDR1 as SGHTA and CDR2 as FQGTGA. CDR3 sequence: CASSLTFDTEAFF. The CDR3 nucleotides read TGTGCCAGCAGCTTAACTTTTGACACTGAAGCTTTCTTT.

The chain is built from TRBV7-9 and TRBJ2-7; 8 bases map to TRBD1. CDR3 length equals 14 residues. The J segment lost 7 bases and the V segment lost 5 bases, leaving 10 bases of the junction unmatched. Germline V gives CDR1 SEHNR, CDR2 FQNEAQ (reference sequence). The CDR3 coding sequence is TGTGCCAGCAGCCAACAGGGGGTAACGTTAGAGCAGTACTTC. It encodes CASSQQGVTLEQYF.

As DNA, the CDR3 is TGCGCCAGCACCATTCAAGCCGGGACAGCGGACAATGAGCAGTTCTTC. Translating it yields CASTIQAGTADNEQFF. The chain couples TRBV5-1 to TRBJ2-1; the match to TRBD1 covers 7 bases. V lost 6 bases, J lost 5 bases, and 14 bases stayed unmatched. Per germline, CDR1 SGHRS and CDR2 YFSETQ. The CDR3 sequence is 16 residues long.

The genes are TRBV9 and TRBJ2-5, with 12 bases lining up with TRBD2. The CDR3 has 15 amino acids. CDR1 and CDR2 (germline): SGDLS, YYNGEE. After removal of 3 bases from V and 7 bases from J, the junction contained 7 bases not matched to a gene. The CDR3 DNA reads TGTGCCAGCAGCGCCCTAGCGGGGGGGAGGATGACCCAGTACTTC. This encodes CASSALAGGRMTQYF.

The chain recombines TRBV5-1 with TRBJ2-5; 9 bases agree with TRBD1. CDR3 length equals 14 residues. The J segment lost 5 bases and the V segment lost 4 bases, leaving 6 bases of the junction unmatched. Germline CDR1 and CDR2: SGHRS and YFSETQ. The CDR3 DNA is TGCGCCAGCAGCCCGACAGGGGGTGGGGAGACCCAGTACTTC. This codes for CASSPTGGGETQYF.